This is a list of T cell receptor beta chains from one sample in a study of blood T cell repertoires in COVID-19. Data came from immunoSEQ multiplex PCR; TCRdb stores just in-frame clones and leaves some out. The sample lists a few hundred thousand clones, roughly 89% occurring once. Sequencing input: PBMCs or T cells enriched from blood (not recorded which). All receptors come from a man aged 25 to 45 who had been exposed to COVID-19. Each CDR3 is given with its conserved first and last residue. Each record gives: V gene, clone size, D gene, J gene, CDR3 DNA, CDR3 protein. A D gene is named only where the DNA matches it firmly. Clone sizes are given selectively: once, few, many, or a class where the clone is expanded.

>TRBV5-1|-|-|TRBJ1-6
TGCGCCAGCAGCGAAACAGGGCGCTATAATTCACCCCTCCACTTT
CASSETGRYNSPLHF
>TRBV5-1|-|TRBD1|TRBJ2-2
TGCGCCAGCAGGGAGACAGGGTACACCGGGGAGCTGTTTTTT
CASRETGYTGELFF
>TRBV15|-|-|TRBJ2-3
TGTGCCACCAGCAGAGAGGGGCGGGACACAGATACGCAGTATTTT
CATSREGRDTDTQYF
>TRBV30|-|TRBD1|TRBJ1-4
TGTGCCTCCCAGGGGGCGGCTAATGAAAAACTGTTTTTT
CASQGAANEKLFF
>TRBV10-2|few|TRBD2|TRBJ2-1
TGCGCCAGCACCGGACTAGCGGGGGCCGAGCAGTTCTTC
CASTGLAGAEQFF
>TRBV4-1|few|-|TRBJ2-7
TGCGCCAGCAGCCCGTCAGGACAGCATACCTACGAGCAGTACTTC
CASSPSGQHTYEQYF
>TRBV6-4|-|TRBD2|TRBJ2-3
TGTGCCAGCAGTGGATCGCGCGGGGGGGCTAGCACAGATACGCAGTATTTT
CASSGSRGGASTDTQYF
>TRBV5-1|-|TRBD1|TRBJ1-2
TGCGCCAGCAGCTTGGAACAGGGGATGCGAGGCTACACCTTC
CASSLEQGMRGYTF
>TRBV9|-|-|TRBJ1-1
TGTGCCAGCAGCCCTAGGAACACTGAAGCTTTCTTT
CASSPRNTEAFF
>TRBV6-5|-|-|TRBJ1-1
TGTGCCAGCAAGGGGGTCACTGAAGCTTTCTTT
CASKGVTEAFF
>TRBV27|-|TRBD1|TRBJ2-1
TGTGCCAGCAGTCACGACAGGGGGAGGGATGAGCAGTTCTTC
CASSHDRGRDEQFF
>TRBV28|-|TRBD1|TRBJ1-2
TGTGCCAGCAGAGAACTAGCCCTCGAGGGGGCCCATGGCTACACCTTC
CASRELALEGAHGYTF
>TRBV27|-|TRBD1|TRBJ1-2
TGTGCCAGCAGCCCCGACAGGGCCCCACTCTATGGCTACACCTTC
CASSPDRAPLYGYTF
>TRBV4-1|-|TRBD2|TRBJ2-7
TGCGCCAGCAGCCGAAGCGAGGGACTAGCGGGGGGAAGCTCCTACGAGCAGTACTTC
CASSRSEGLAGGSSYEQYF
>TRBV5-5|-|-|TRBJ1-5
TGTGCCAGCAGCTTAAGGCAGGGCAATCAGCCCCAGCATTTT
CASSLRQGNQPQHF
>TRBV11-1|-|TRBD2|TRBJ2-1
TGTGCCAGCAGCCGACTAGCGGGGTCCAATGAGCAGTTCTTC
CASSRLAGSNEQFF
>TRBV2|-|-|TRBJ2-7
TGTGCCAGCGGGCTGAGCGAGCAGTACTTC
CASGLSEQYF
>TRBV5-6|-|TRBD1|TRBJ1-2
TGTGCCAGCAGCACGGGACAGCTATACTATGGCTACACCTTC
CASSTGQLYYGYTF
>TRBV13|-|TRBD1|TRBJ2-7
TGTGCCAGCAGCGACAGGGTAGTAGCCTACGAGCAGTACTTC
CASSDRVVAYEQYF
>TRBV3-1/TRBV3-2|-|-|TRBJ1-3
TGTGCCAGCACCCCGGGAGTCGGAAACACCATATATTTT
CASTPGVGNTIYF
>TRBV12-5|-|-|TRBJ1-6
TGTGCTAGTGGTTTGTCGGGGGAATCTTCACCCCTCCACTTT
CASGLSGESSPLHF
>TRBV29-1|-|-|TRBJ2-1
TGCAGCGTTCTGCCCCGGACAGGACCGCGGGGCTCCTACAATGAGCAGTTCTTC
CSVLPRTGPRGSYNEQFF
>TRBV11-3|-|TRBD2|TRBJ2-3
TGTGCCAGCAGCGCTGCGGGGGGGCACACAGATACGCAGTATTTT
CASSAAGGHTDTQYF
>TRBV4-1|-|TRBD1|TRBJ2-1
TGCGCCAGCAGCCAAGAAGGGGGCCCCGGGTGGTGGGAGCAGTTCTTC
CASSQEGGPGWWEQFF
>TRBV5-6|-|TRBD1|TRBJ2-1
TGTGCCAGCAGTCCAGGACAGGGAGGCTACAATGAGCAGTTCTTC
CASSPGQGGYNEQFF
>TRBV6-2/TRBV6-3|-|TRBD1|TRBJ1-3
TGTGCCAGCAGTTATCGCGGGACAGGGCAAGGAAACACCATATATTTT
CASSYRGTGQGNTIYF
>TRBV3-1/TRBV3-2|-|-|TRBJ1-2
TGTGCCAGCAGCCAAGACCGCACGGATGGCTACACCTTC
CASSQDRTDGYTF
>TRBV7-9|-|TRBD1|TRBJ1-6
TGTGCCAGCAGCTTTACAGGGGGTAATTCACCCCTCCACTTT
CASSFTGGNSPLHF
>TRBV20-1|-|-|TRBJ2-5
TGCAGTGCTACGTTTAGGACCCAGTACTTC
CSATFRTQYF
>TRBV4-1|once|TRBD2|TRBJ2-1
TGCGCCAGCAGCCAAGATCGAAGCGGGGGGGCCCATTACAATGAGCAGTTCTTC
CASSQDRSGGAHYNEQFF
>TRBV5-5|-|-|TRBJ1-3
TGTGCCAGCAGCTTAGAGGCAAGACGGTCCTCTGGAAACACCATATATTTT
CASSLEARRSSGNTIYF
>TRBV11-2|-|-|TRBJ1-5
TGTGCCAGCAGCTTAGGGGGCAGGGACTATGATCAGCCCCAGCATTTT
CASSLGGRDYDQPQHF
>TRBV6-6|-|-|TRBJ2-3
TGTGCCAGCAGTCGATTAGACATGGTTACTAGCACAGATACGCAGTATTTT
CASSRLDMVTSTDTQYF
>TRBV5-4|-|TRBD2|TRBJ2-3
TGTGCCAGCAGCTTGGATCTCTGGACTAGCGGGGGGACCACAGATACGCAGTATTTT
CASSLDLWTSGGTTDTQYF
>TRBV4-3|-|-|TRBJ2-1
TGCGCCAGCAGCCAAGAGGCGGGAAGCTCCTACAATGAGCAGTTCTTC
CASSQEAGSSYNEQFF
>TRBV11-1|few|TRBD2|TRBJ2-1
TGTGCCAGCAGCCCTCTAGCGGGGGGGCCATATGAGCAGTTCTTC
CASSPLAGGPYEQFF
>TRBV13|-|TRBD1|TRBJ1-2
TGTGCCAGCAGCAGAAGACAGGGGGAAGGAATCTACACCTTC
CASSRRQGEGIYTF
>TRBV7-2|-|TRBD1|TRBJ1-5
TGTGCCAGCAGCTTAAGGACAGGGGGCTACAGCAATCAGCCCCAGCATTTT
CASSLRTGGYSNQPQHF